A selection of T cell receptor beta chains follows, all from one sample in a study of Ad26.COV2.S vaccination and SARS-CoV-2 variants. The protocol was immunoSEQ multiplex PCR, while the TCRdb copy is restricted to in-frame clones and leaves out a portion. Among around 450,000 clones listed, roughly 87% were seen once. The sample was peripheral blood, taken in a trial of Ad26.COV2.S vaccine versus placebo. These receptors came from a person between 18 and 65 years old who received the Ad26.COV2.S COVID-19 vaccine or a placebo. CDR3s include the opening cysteine and the closing phenylalanine or tryptophan. The D gene is left open where the match is weak. A row's size may be missing; if present it is once, few, many or a size class.

V gene	clone size	D gene	J gene	CDR3 DNA	CDR3 protein
TRBV19	.	.	TRBJ2-6	TGTGCCAGTAGAGACAGCGCCGGGGCCAACGTCCTGACTTTC	CASRDSAGANVLTF
TRBV28	once	.	TRBJ1-3	TGTGCCAGCCCGCCGACAGGATTAACACCCCCTGGAAACACCATATATTTT	CASPPTGLTPPGNTIYF
TRBV7-3	.	TRBD2	TRBJ2-3	TGTGCCAGCAGCTTACTAGCGGGAGTGGGGAATACGCAGTATTTT	CASSLLAGVGNTQYF
TRBV2	few	.	TRBJ1-6	TGTGCCAGCAAGGGAAGCTCCTATAATTCACCCCTCCACTTT	CASKGSSYNSPLHF
TRBV19	once	.	TRBJ2-2	TGTGCCAGTAGTATAGATCTCCGGGGCACGAACACCGGGGAGCTGTTTTTT	CASSIDLRGTNTGELFF
TRBV3-1/TRBV3-2	.	.	TRBJ1-2	TGTGCCAGCAGCCGTAGGTTGGTCTATGGCTACACCTTC	CASSRRLVYGYTF
TRBV18	.	TRBD1	TRBJ1-2	TGTGCCAGCTCACCATCATATATAGGGGGCGCGGATGGCTACACCTTC	CASSPSYIGGADGYTF
TRBV6-5	.	.	TRBJ1-1	TGTGCCAGCAGTTACTCGATTGCAGGGAACACTGAAGCTTTCTTT	CASSYSIAGNTEAFF
TRBV7-9	.	TRBD2	TRBJ2-1	TGTGCCAGCAGCTTAGCGCGGGGGGAATGGGTTGACGAGCAGTTCTTC	CASSLARGEWVDEQFF
TRBV6-5	.	.	TRBJ2-3	TGTGCCAGCAGTACTACAGGGGATACGCAGTATTTT	CASSTTGDTQYF
TRBV7-9	.	.	TRBJ1-3	TGTGCCAGCAGCTTAGAGCTTGCGTGGGCGATCTCTGGAAACACCATATATTTT	CASSLELAWAISGNTIYF
TRBV3-1/TRBV3-2	.	.	TRBJ1-3	TGTGCCAGCAGCCTTTGGGGAAACACCATATATTTT	CASSLWGNTIYF
TRBV4-3	.	.	TRBJ1-3	TGCGCCAGCAGCCTGGAGGCCGGAAACACCATATATTTT	CASSLEAGNTIYF
TRBV9	.	.	TRBJ2-5	TGTGCCAGCAGCGTCCAGGGGTGGCAAGAGACCCAGTACTTC	CASSVQGWQETQYF
TRBV9	.	.	TRBJ1-1	TGTGCCAGCAGCGTAGGAAACAGGGAGCACACTGAAGCTTTCTTT	CASSVGNREHTEAFF
TRBV29-1	.	.	TRBJ2-2	TGCAGCGTTTCCATTGGGGGGAGGTCCGGGGAGCTGTTTTTT	CSVSIGGRSGELFF
TRBV27	.	.	TRBJ2-3	TGTGCCAGCAGTTTAGTGGCAGGTGTAGATACGCAGTATTTT	CASSLVAGVDTQYF
TRBV11-1	.	.	TRBJ2-6	TGTGCCAGCAGCCTATCTGGGGCCAACGTCCTGACTTTC	CASSLSGANVLTF
TRBV27	.	.	TRBJ1-5	TGTGCCAGTCGGTTATCCCGGGGTGGGCCCCAGCATTTT	CASRLSRGGPQHF
TRBV11-3	once	.	TRBJ1-4	TGTGCCAGCAGCCTGGACCATAATGAAAAACTGTTTTTT	CASSLDHNEKLFF
TRBV3-1/TRBV3-2	.	TRBD2	TRBJ2-5	TGTGCCAGCAGCCAAGCGGGACTAGCGGGAGTTCGCGAGACCCAGTACTTC	CASSQAGLAGVRETQYF
TRBV24-1	.	TRBD1	TRBJ1-4	TGTGCCACCAGTGATCCCGGGACAGATAATGAAAAACTGTTTTTT	CATSDPGTDNEKLFF
TRBV18	.	TRBD1	TRBJ1-5	TGTGCCAGCTCACCGGCGCAGGGGGAATTTGTGGGCAATCAGCCCCAGCATTTT	CASSPAQGEFVGNQPQHF
TRBV5-1	.	.	TRBJ1-1	TGCGCCAGCAGCTTGTCGTCAGAACCCACTGAAGCTTTCTTT	CASSLSSEPTEAFF
TRBV7-2	.	.	TRBJ2-5	TGTGCCAGCAGCTTTGGTGGGGTGAACCAAGAGACCCAGTACTTC	CASSFGGVNQETQYF
TRBV27	once	TRBD1	TRBJ2-1	TGTGCCAGCAGTTCCGCGGGACAGGGAGGGTTCGAGTACAATGAGCAGTTCTTC	CASSSAGQGGFEYNEQFF
TRBV5-4	.	.	TRBJ1-2	TGTGCCAGCAGCTTAGGGACACAGTATGGCTACACCTTC	CASSLGTQYGYTF
TRBV7-9	few	.	TRBJ1-2	TGTGCCAGCAGCTTCTCTCAAACGACGGGCTACACCTTC	CASSFSQTTGYTF
TRBV12-3/TRBV12-4	once	TRBD2	TRBJ2-5	TGTGCCACCAGGACTAGCGGGGGGAAGACCCAGTACTTC	CATRTSGGKTQYF
TRBV24-1	.	.	TRBJ2-2	TGTGCCACCAGTGATTCGGCGGGGCCCCCCGGGGAGCTGTTTTTT	CATSDSAGPPGELFF
TRBV6-5	.	TRBD1	TRBJ2-5	TGTGCCAGCACCAACGACAGGGTCCAAGAGACCCAGTACTTC	CASTNDRVQETQYF